This T cell receptor (beta chain) was recovered during a study of cytomegalovirus exposure and HLA in healthy donors. Whole-study results and caveats: Most likely, a cluster of highly shared sequence variants arose as a sequencing artifact. Productive rates of about 87% or about 30% were seen for most TCR beta V segments in an earlier analysis. Several of the most significant clusters were apparently associated with common viral pathogens in a later analysis.

A multiplex PCR was run with 60 Vbeta primers and 13 Jbeta primers. Method: immunoSEQ multiplex PCR; TCRdb's copy keeps in-frame clones and lacks some. This sample's clone table lists 150,000 or so clones. For this clone: Its antigen remains unknown.

This CDR3 is built from 19 residues. Germline CDR1 reads SNHLY; CDR2 reads FYNNEI. The J segment lost 0 bases and the V segment lost 8 bases, leaving 20 bases of the junction unmatched. This sequence originates from a woman between 50 and 59 years old in good health and CMV-seronegative. Sequencing was performed on PBMCs. The J gene is TRBJ1-1, the V gene TRBV2, with 8 bases fitting TRBD1. Here the CDR3 reads CASPLGKLGQANVNTEAFF. Written as DNA, the CDR3 is TGTGCCAGCCCCCTGGGGAAATTGGGACAGGCCAATGTGAACACTGAAGCTTTCTTT.